Listed below are T cell receptor beta chains from one sample, sequenced in a study of beta chain features in type 1 diabetes. Produced via immunoSEQ multiplex PCR; TCRdb's table is partial and in-frame only. This sample yields under 300,000 clones, of which roughly 13% are seen a single time; about 0.019% belongs to the top ten. The sample taken for sequencing was naive CD4+ T cells from blood. The source is a man aged 25-45 years with type 1 diabetes. Both conserved end residues are part of each CDR3. A D gene is named only where the DNA matches it firmly. Size is omitted from some rows. Given values are once, few, many or a class for expanded clones.

d_call j_call clone_size v_call cdr3_nt cdr3_aa
. TRBJ2-1 . TRBV5-1 TGCGCCAGCAGCACCGGGACAATCGACTACAATGAGCAGTTCTTC CASSTGTIDYNEQFF
. TRBJ1-5 . TRBV9 TGTGCCAGCAGCGGATCTCCGGGACACGAACAGCCCCAGCATTTT CASSGSPGHEQPQHF
. TRBJ2-1 . TRBV6-1 TGTGCCAGCAGCGGAGGAGGGCATCGAGGGCAGTTCTTC CASSGGGHRGQFF
TRBD2 TRBJ2-7 . TRBV28 TGTGCCAGCAGCCCATCCGGGACTAGCGAGGGTGAGGAGCAGTACTTC CASSPSGTSEGEEQYF
TRBD2 TRBJ2-5 few TRBV5-6 TGTGCCAGCAGCATTGGGACTAGCGGGGTCAAGGAGACCCAGTACTTC CASSIGTSGVKETQYF
. TRBJ2-1 few TRBV2 TGTGCCAGCACTGGACAGACCTCTTACAATGAGCAGTTCTTC CASTGQTSYNEQFF
. TRBJ1-5 few TRBV6-1 TGTGCCAGCACTCAGGGTGTGGGTGGTCAGCCCCAGCATTTT CASTQGVGGQPQHF
. TRBJ2-7 few TRBV29-1 TGCAGCGTTGGCCGGGGACTGCCAACCTCCTACGAGCAGTACTTC CSVGRGLPTSYEQYF
. TRBJ2-2 few TRBV5-4 TGTGCCAGCAGCGGGCCCGGAGAGGGGGAATCCACCGGGGAGCTGTTTTTT CASSGPGEGESTGELFF
TRBD1 TRBJ1-1 few TRBV7-9 TGTGCCAGCAGCTTAGTTTCGGCAGGACAGGGTGAAAACACTGAAGCTTTCTTT CASSLVSAGQGENTEAFF
. TRBJ2-7 . TRBV5-1 TGCGCCAGCAGCTTGGTCAGGGGCCTGTCCTACGAGCAGTACTTC CASSLVRGLSYEQYF
TRBD1 TRBJ1-1 few TRBV30 TGTGCCCGGGACCCGACAGGGATGAACACTGAAGCTTTCTTT CARDPTGMNTEAFF
. TRBJ2-7 . TRBV18 TGTGCCAGCTCACCTTCGGCCAGGCCCTACGAGCAGTACTTC CASSPSARPYEQYF
. TRBJ1-1 . TRBV29-1 TGCAGCGTTGATCGAGGGAACACTGAAGCTTTCTTT CSVDRGNTEAFF
TRBD1 TRBJ2-1 few TRBV7-9 TGTGCCAGCAGCCCTTCTAACAGGGGAGAGCAGTTCTTC CASSPSNRGEQFF
TRBD2 TRBJ2-1 . TRBV25-1 TGTGCCACGGGACTAGCGGGGGTTGGTGAGCAGTTCTTC CATGLAGVGEQFF
. TRBJ2-3 . TRBV25-1 TGTGCCAGCAGTGAATCCGACAGAAGGATGGATACGCAGTATTTT CASSESDRRMDTQYF
. TRBJ1-1 few TRBV7-9 TGTGCCAGCAGCTTCCGGGGGAGTGAAGCTTTCTTT CASSFRGSEAFF
TRBD1 TRBJ1-4 . TRBV5-1 TGCGCCAGCAGCCCCGGGACAGGGGATGAAAAACTGTTTTTT CASSPGTGDEKLFF
TRBD2 TRBJ2-5 . TRBV10-3 TGTGCCATCAGTGGATCGAGACTAGCGGGAGGAGAGACCCAGTACTTC CAISGSRLAGGETQYF
. TRBJ2-7 . TRBV30 TGTGCCTGGATGGCAGGGGGGTCCTACGAGCAGTACTTC CAWMAGGSYEQYF
TRBD1 TRBJ2-3 . TRBV5-4 TGTGCCAGCAGCTTGGACCAGGGGGAAGTAGATACGCAGTATTTT CASSLDQGEVDTQYF
. TRBJ1-1 . TRBV14 TGTGCCAGCAGCCAAGAGCAGGTTGTGTACACTGAAGCTTTCTTT CASSQEQVVYTEAFF
TRBD2 TRBJ2-1 few TRBV10-3 TGTGCCATCAGTGAGGCGGGAGTCGGTGAGCAGTTCTTC CAISEAGVGEQFF
TRBD2 TRBJ2-7 . TRBV18 TGTGCCAGCTCACCACCGGGAGCGGGAGGGCTAGGCGAGCAGTACTTC CASSPPGAGGLGEQYF
TRBD2 TRBJ2-5 few TRBV5-1 TGCGCCAGCAGCCCCGGACTAGCGGGGGAGACCCAGTACTTC CASSPGLAGETQYF
TRBD2 TRBJ2-7 few TRBV18 TGTGCCAGCTCACCGGGACTAGCTCTCTACGAGCAGTACTTC CASSPGLALYEQYF
TRBD2 TRBJ2-2 few TRBV4-1 TGCGCCAGCAGCCGGTCCGCGGGGGGACCCACCGGGGAGCTGTTTTTT CASSRSAGGPTGELFF
. TRBJ2-5 . TRBV5-4 TGTGCCAGCAGTGTCGAAACTTCGTGGACCCAGTACTTC CASSVETSWTQYF
. TRBJ1-2 . TRBV2 TGTGCCAGTAGGAGCGGACGGACTATTAACTATGGCTACACCTTC CASRSGRTINYGYTF
TRBD2 TRBJ2-3 . TRBV11-3 TGTGCCAGCAGTAGACTAGCTAGCACAGATACGCAGTATTTT CASSRLASTDTQYF
. TRBJ1-6 . TRBV5-1 TGCGCCAGCAGCTTGGGCGTCACAGGATCACCCCTCCACTTT CASSLGVTGSPLHF
TRBD1 TRBJ1-1 . TRBV6-4 TGTGCCAGCACCAGGGACAGTCTCGGGAACACTGAAGCTTTCTTT CASTRDSLGNTEAFF
TRBD1 TRBJ1-2 . TRBV4-1 TGCGCCAGCAGCCAGGGGGACAGGGCTTACTATGGCTACACCTTC CASSQGDRAYYGYTF
. TRBJ1-4 few TRBV7-9 TGTGCCAGCAGCTTAGAATCCCCCGGGGCAACTAATGAAAAACTGTTTTTT CASSLESPGATNEKLFF
. TRBJ2-3 few TRBV5-1 TGCGCCAGCAGCCGGACGGGGAGGAGGACAGATACGCAGTATTTT CASSRTGRRTDTQYF
. TRBJ1-5 few TRBV10-3 TGTGCCATCAGAACGGTGCCCCAGCATTTT CAIRTVPQHF
. TRBJ2-2 few TRBV6-5 TGTGCCAGCAGTTACGAGGCTCCTCGAGGCACCGGGGAGCTGTTTTTT CASSYEAPRGTGELFF
TRBD2 TRBJ2-3 . TRBV5-1 TGCGCCAGCAGCTTGGGCGGGAGCGACACAGATACGCAGTATTTT CASSLGGSDTDTQYF
. TRBJ1-6 . TRBV19 TGTGCCAGTAGTATAACAACAGGGAGAGGAGCATCACCCCTCCACTTT CASSITTGRGASPLHF
TRBD1 TRBJ1-5 few TRBV19 TGTGCCAGTAAGGCGACAGGGGGAGGTCAGCCCCAGCATTTT CASKATGGGQPQHF
TRBD1 TRBJ2-7 . TRBV27 TGTGCCAGCAGTCCGGACAGGGCGCGCGAGCAGTACTTC CASSPDRAREQYF
. TRBJ2-5 . TRBV30 TGTGCCTGGAGTGGTGGGCTCCAAGAGACCCAGTACTTC CAWSGGLQETQYF
. TRBJ2-3 few TRBV30 TGTGCCTGGAGTGTGAATGGGGCCACAGATACGCAGTATTTT CAWSVNGATDTQYF
. TRBJ2-2 . TRBV6-5 TGTGCCAGCAGTTACTCCTCCGGCGGGGAGCTGTTTTTT CASSYSSGGELFF
. TRBJ2-3 . TRBV4-1 TGCGCCAGCAGCCAAGATAACAGGGCTAGCACAGATACGCAGTATTTT CASSQDNRASTDTQYF
TRBD1 TRBJ2-3 . TRBV27 TGTGCCAGCAGCACACCCCGGACAGGCGCGTCCAGCCTCACAGATACGCAGTATTTT CASSTPRTGASSLTDTQYF
TRBD1 TRBJ1-1 . TRBV27 TGTGCCAGCAGTTCAGGACAGGGAGGGTACACTGAAGCTTTCTTT CASSSGQGGYTEAFF
. TRBJ1-2 few TRBV25-1 TGTGCCAGCAGTGAATGGACAAGGGGTGGCTACACCTTC CASSEWTRGGYTF
TRBD1 TRBJ1-1 few TRBV5-1 TGCGCCAGCAGCCCTGGACAGGGCACTGAAGCTTTCTTT CASSPGQGTEAFF
TRBD2 TRBJ2-1 . TRBV7-9 TGTGCCAGCAGCTTAGCGTCTAGCGGGCGCTCCTACAATGAGCAGTTCTTC CASSLASSGRSYNEQFF
. TRBJ2-1 . TRBV18 TGTGCCAGCTCCCCCGAGTATGAGCAGTTCTTC CASSPEYEQFF
. TRBJ2-3 . TRBV30 TGTGCCTGGAGTGAGGGGGGGACAGATACGCAGTATTTT CAWSEGGTDTQYF
TRBD1 TRBJ2-1 few TRBV7-8 TGTGCCAGCAGACCCGGGACAGGGGGAGATGAGCAGTTCTTC CASRPGTGGDEQFF
TRBD1 TRBJ1-5 few TRBV4-1 TGCGCCAGCAGCCAAGATTGGGGACAGCCCAATCAGCCCCAGCATTTT CASSQDWGQPNQPQHF
. TRBJ2-1 few TRBV5-4 TGTGCCAGCAGATCAGATCCCTCCTACAATGAGCAGTTCTTC CASRSDPSYNEQFF
. TRBJ2-5 few TRBV7-2 TGTGCCAGCAGCTTTAGCGGACAAGAGACCCAGTACTTC CASSFSGQETQYF
. TRBJ1-1 few TRBV5-1 TGCGCCAGCAGCCCGATTGGCGGGGGCAGCACTGAAGCTTTCTTT CASSPIGGGSTEAFF
. TRBJ2-1 . TRBV4-1 TGCGCCAGCAGCCAAGAACGACAGGCTAATGAGCAGTTCTTC CASSQERQANEQFF
TRBD2 TRBJ2-3 . TRBV2 TGTGCCAGCAGTGAACTTGGGGGGGGTTTCACAGATACGCAGTATTTT CASSELGGGFTDTQYF